This T cell receptor beta chain was sequenced for a study of blood T cell repertoires in COVID-19. In the study overall: Italy, Spain and the United States were the sources of the convalescent and acute COVID-19 samples. Sample material is recorded as cDNA or gDNA derived from T cells, B-cell-depleted T cells, or PBMCs.

The CDR3 runs 16 residues. V trimming: 0 bases; J trimming: 6 bases; junction bases outside the gene matches: 8. In germline, CDR1 is LNHNV, CDR2 YYDKDF (reference sequence). Generated by immunoSEQ multiplex PCR, the TCRdb table keeps only in-frame clones and is missing some. The table shows tens of thousands of clones, with 84% occurring only once. Sequencing was performed on peripheral blood. The chain carries TRBV15 and TRBJ2-1; 7 nucleotides align to TRBD2. The TCR was taken from a man aged 50-60 years with acute or convalescent COVID-19. The CDR3 reads CATSRDFAGVTNEQFF. The CDR3 nucleotides read TGTGCCACCAGCAGAGATTTCGCGGGGGTTACCAATGAGCAGTTCTTC.